This record concerns one T cell receptor (beta chain) sequence. Antigen: not known. The V end lost 3 bases, the J end lost 0 bases, and 9 bases lay between the germline ends. This CDR3 is 15 amino acids long. CDR1 and CDR2 from the germline V gene are ENHRY and SYGVKD. This sample was included in a study of memory CD4+ T cells and cytomegalovirus serostatus. Study information: Of the healthy Belgian adults, 9 or 10 were CMV seropositive and more than 20 seronegative. Study-wide results and limits: Suggested: most of the CMV-linked TCR signature lies in CD4+ memory cells.

Measured with immunoSEQ multiplex PCR; TCRdb has only the in-frame clones, and not every one. The sample carries over 50,000 clones, approximately 78% recorded once. Single viable CD3+CD4+CD8-CD45RO+ cells were sorted as the memory CD4+ T cells. Serum IgG to CMV pp150, pp28, p38 and p52 defined serostatus. This sequence was found in an adult in good health and CMV-seronegative. V gene TRBV10-3 combines with J gene TRBJ1-3; unclear D gene. Sequenced sample: memory CD4+ T cells from blood. DNA for the CDR3: TGTGCCATCAGTGAAGTCGCGGCCTCTGGAAACACCATATATTTT. It specifies CAISEVAASGNTIYF.